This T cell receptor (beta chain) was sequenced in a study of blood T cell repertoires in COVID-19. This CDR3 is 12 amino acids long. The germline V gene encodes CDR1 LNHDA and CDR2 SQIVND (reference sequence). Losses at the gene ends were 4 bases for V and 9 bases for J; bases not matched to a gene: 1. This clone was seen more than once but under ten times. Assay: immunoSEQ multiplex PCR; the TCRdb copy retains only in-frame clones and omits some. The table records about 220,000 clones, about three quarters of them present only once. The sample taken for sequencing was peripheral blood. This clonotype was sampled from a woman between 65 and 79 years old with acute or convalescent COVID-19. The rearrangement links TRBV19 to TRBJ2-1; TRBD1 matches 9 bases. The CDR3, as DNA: TGTGCCAGTAGTAGGACAGGGGTTGAGCAGTTCTTC. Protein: CASSRTGVEQFF.